This entry lists 25 T cell receptor beta chains sequenced from one sample in a study of blood T cells in healthy people across ages. Sample-barcoded 5' priming and a J-beta primer mix drove a second PCR of roughly 6 to 12 cycles. TCRdb used MiXCR to reprocess the 5' RACE reads, holding one entry per CDR3 protein. The sample records 450,000 to 700,000 distinct CDR3 sequences, 27% being singletons. Material: blood. Receptor source: a woman in her sixties or seventies in good health.

The rearrangement links TRBV27 to TRBJ2-2; D is ambiguous. The CDR3 length is 13 residues. The V end lost 2 bases, the J end lost 6 bases, and 7 bases lay between the germline ends. Germline values: CDR1 MNHEY, CDR2 SMNVEV (reference sequence). The CDR3 protein is CASSLQGSGELFF. CDR3 coding DNA: TGTGCCAGCAGTTTACAAGGGTCCGGGGAGCTGTTTTTT.

The chain recombines TRBV15 with TRBJ1-1; no firm D call. V was pared by 1 base and J by 5 bases, with 14 bases between. CDR1 LNHNV and CDR2 YYDKDF come from the germline V gene (reference sequence). This CDR3 is built from 15 residues. The CDR3 DNA reads as TGTGCCACCAGCAGAGCCACGGGAATAAGGACTGAAGCTTTCTTT. It specifies CATSRATGIRTEAFF.

This clonotype was picked up a small number of times. Compared with germline, one end of the junction differs, possibly owing to a read error. This rearrangement joins TRBV29-1 to TRBJ2-5; D gene ambiguous. From germline, CDR1 is SQVTM and CDR2 ANQGSEA. The CDR3 length is 12 residues. CDR3 protein: CSAQQHQEAQYF. The CDR3 nucleotides read TGCAGCGCACAACAACACCAAGAGGCCCAGTACTTC.

V gene TRBV21-1 combines with J gene TRBJ2-5; the tabulated D call, TRBD1, remains unverified against the DNA. Judging by the DNA end, TRBJ2-1 fits better; the J call may be wrong. TRBV21-1 is shown as a pseudogene. CDR3 length: 16 residues. This CDR3 reads CASSKSRAQGAGEQFF. CDR3 DNA sequence: TGTGCCAGCAGCAAGAGTAGGGCACAGGGGGCGGGTGAGCAGTTCTTC.

The chain links TRBV20-1 to TRBJ1-2; D perhaps matches TRBD1 (6 bases). The germline V and J ends were trimmed by 7 bases and 0 bases, with 12 bases remaining between them. CDR3 length: 13 amino acids. Per the germline V gene, CDR1 is DFQATT and CDR2 is SNEGSKA (reference sequence). The DNA of the CDR3 is TGCAGTGTTACAGGGAGCGCTAACTATGGCTACACCTTC. It translates to CSVTGSANYGYTF.

This clonotype was counted between two and nine times. The V and J genes are TRBV20-1 and TRBJ1-5; the D gene is possibly TRBD1 (5 bases). The CDR3 runs 17 residues. The V gene lost 6 bases and the J gene lost 0 bases, with 21 bases spanning the gap. Looked up from germline, CDR1 is DFQATT and CDR2 is SNEGSKA (reference sequence). The CDR3 is CSALASTGVHSNQPQHF. Written as DNA, the CDR3 is TGCAGTGCCTTGGCCTCTACAGGTGTGCATAGCAATCAGCCCCAGCATTTT.

V and J are TRBV5-7 and TRBJ2-3; 10 bases align to TRBD1. TRBV5-7 is known as an ORF, though its function is uncertain. CDR3 length: 16 amino acids. V trimming: 1 base; J trimming: 4 bases; junction bases outside the gene matches: 6. The CDR3 region has the DNA TGTGCCAGCAGCTTGTTGGGACAGGGGACCCCAGATACGCAGTATTTT. This codes for CASSLLGQGTPDTQYF.

This clonotype was counted a few times. V gene TRBV7-2 combines with J gene TRBJ1-3; D may be TRBD1 (5 bases). The CDR3 length is 15 residues. Germline values: CDR1 SGHTA, CDR2 FQGNSA. The V end was cut by 6 bases, the J end by 0 bases, with 12 bases between. The CDR3, as DNA: TGTGCCAGCAGTCCAGGGCCGGGCTCTGGAAACACCATATATTTT. Translation: CASSPGPGSGNTIYF.

The V gene is TRBV6-1, the J gene TRBJ2-5; 10 bases fit TRBD2. Germline CDR1 MNHNS, CDR2 SASEGT. The J segment lost 5 bases and the V segment lost 8 bases, leaving 2 bases of the junction unmatched. The CDR3 is 12 residues long. In DNA, the CDR3 is TGTGCCAGCGAGCGGGGGGGGGAGACCCAGTACTTC. Encoded protein: CASERGGETQYF.

This clonotype has more than one count but fewer than ten. V and J are TRBV14 and TRBJ2-5; perhaps D is TRBD1 or TRBD2 (6 bases each). V dropped 2 bases and J dropped 13 bases, with 17 bases sitting between them. The CDR3 spans 13 residues. The germline CDR1 and CDR2 sequences are SGHDN and FVKESK. CDR3 bases: TGTGCCAGCAGCCAATTACGGGGGCCTCCCCCGTACTTC. Its protein is CASSQLRGPPPYF.

The rearrangement joins TRBV5-1 to TRBJ2-2; possible D gene TRBD1, 6 bases. CDR1 SGHRS and CDR2 YFSETQ come from the germline V gene. CDR3 length: 13 amino acids. The germline V and J ends were trimmed by 4 bases and 8 bases, with 12 bases remaining between them. The CDR3 DNA reads TGCGCCAGCAGCAACGGACAGAGGGGGGAGCTGTTTTTT. This sequence encodes CASSNGQRGELFF. Drawing the rest from reference TRBV5-1 and TRBJ2-2, the complete variable domain is KAGVTQTPRYLIKTRGQQVTLSCSPISGHRSVSWYQQTPGQGLQFLFEYFSETQRNKGNFPGRFSGRQFSNSRSEMNVSTLELGDSALYLCASSNGQRGELFFGEGSRLTVL.

The sample holds a few counts of this clonotype. J is TRBJ2-1 and V is TRBV27; the D gene is possibly TRBD1 (7 bases). Germline CDR1 reads MNHEY; CDR2 reads SMNVEV (reference sequence). The CDR3 sequence is 14 residues long. Trimming cost V 8 bases and J 10 bases, with 21 bases left between them. This CDR3 reads CASRLGGRAQEQFF. The CDR3 DNA follows: TGTGCCAGCCGACTAGGGGGCAGGGCGCAAGAGCAGTTCTTC.

The rearrangement uses TRBV29-1 and TRBJ2-4, with 9 bases fitting TRBD2. Germline values: CDR1 SQVTM, CDR2 ANQGSEA. This CDR3 has 13 amino acids. Unmatched junction bases numbered 12, after V lost 7 bases and J lost 11 bases. CDR3 protein: CSALLAGRGLQYF. The CDR3, as DNA: TGCAGCGCTCTCCTAGCGGGACGCGGCCTTCAGTACTTC.

V is TRBV7-9 and J is TRBJ1-6; perhaps TRBD1 as D (5 bases). V gave up 5 bases and J gave up 15 bases, with 20 bases separating them. From germline, CDR1 is SEHNR and CDR2 FQNEAQ (reference sequence). The CDR3 covers 14 residues. The CDR3 coding sequence is TGTGCCAGCAGCGACACCGGGACGGCTGGGTTCCTCCACTTT. Translating gives CASSDTGTAGFLHF.

This clonotype appeared a few times. V and J are TRBV7-2 and TRBJ2-7; 7 nucleotides line up with TRBD2. V shed 2 bases, J shed 4 bases, and the junction held 8 bases outside the gene matches. The CDR3 has 15 residues. Germline V CDR1 and CDR2: SGHTA, FQGNSA. Written as DNA, the CDR3 is TGTGCCAGCAGCTTACGTGGGGCTAGCGGATACGAGCAGTACTTC. Encoded protein: CASSLRGASGYEQYF.

The V and J genes are TRBV3-1 and TRBJ1-2; the D gene is possibly TRBD1 (5 bases). Germline assignment: CDR1 LGHDT and CDR2 YNNKEL (reference sequence). This CDR3 comprises 15 residues. V lost 0 bases, J lost 5 bases, and 13 bases lay in between. The CDR3 bases are TGTGCCAGCAGCCAAGATACGGCAGGGCTTTATGGCTACACCTTC. Its translation is CASSQDTAGLYGYTF.

The CDR3 region has the DNA TGTGCCAGCAGTTACTCGGCGGGGGGGCAAGAGACCCAGTACTTC. It encodes CASSYSAGGQETQYF. This chain connects TRBV6-5 to TRBJ2-5; 9 nucleotides line up with TRBD2. Germline lookup yields CDR1 MNHEY and CDR2 SVGAGI. V gave up 0 bases and J gave up 2 bases; unmatched junction bases: 1. There are 15 residues in the CDR3.

The rearrangement joins TRBV24-1 to TRBJ1-2; perhaps TRBD1 as D (5 bases). The CDR3 runs 14 residues. CDR1 KGHDR and CDR2 SFDVKD come from the germline V gene. V dropped 7 bases and J dropped 6 bases, with 17 bases sitting between them. CDR3 in DNA: TGTGCCACCAGGGACCCTGGCAGGGAGGATGGCTACACCTTC. This gives the protein CATRDPGREDGYTF.

J is TRBJ1-1 and V is TRBV7-9, with D uncertain. V lost 10 bases and J 5 bases, leaving 11 bases between the germline ends. The V gene's germline CDR1 is SEHNR and CDR2 FQNEAQ (reference sequence). The CDR3 totals 11 residues. The CDR3 sequence is CATLLVTEAFF. Here the CDR3 DNA reads TGTGCCACTTTACTAGTTACTGAAGCTTTCTTT.

This sequence joins TRBV4-2 and TRBJ2-3, with TRBD2 matching 10 bases. CDR3 length equals 18 residues. The V gene end was trimmed by 1 base and the J gene end by 2 bases; junction bases not matched to a gene: 9. The germline gives CDR1 LGHNA, CDR2 YNFKEQ. The CDR3, as DNA: TGTGCCAGCAGCCAAGCCCTTTCTAGCGGGGGAATCACAGATACGCAGTATTTT. Its translation: CASSQALSSGGITDTQYF.

There are a few counts of this clonotype. The chain has TRBV10-3 and TRBJ2-3; TRBD2 is a possible D gene (5 bases). V was clipped by 5 bases and J by 5 bases, with 17 bases between them. Germline CDR1 ENHRY, CDR2 SYGVKD. This CDR3 has 15 residues. DNA of the CDR3: TGTGCCATCAGTAGGACGGGGAGCCGGGAAGATACGCAGTATTTT. Residues: CAISRTGSREDTQYF.

This clonotype came up a few times. The chain couples TRBV11-2 to TRBJ1-2, with 11 bases identical to TRBD1. After removal of 8 bases from V and 4 bases from J, the junction contained 12 bases not matched to a gene. This CDR3 region has 16 residues. Germline V gene sequence: CDR1 SGHAT, CDR2 FQNNGV. CDR3 sequence reads: CASRRDRGFLRYGYTF. The CDR3 nucleotides are TGTGCCAGCCGGCGGGACAGGGGGTTTCTTCGCTATGGCTACACCTTC. Drawing the rest from reference TRBV11-2 and TRBJ1-2, the complete variable domain is EAGVAQSPRYKIIEKRQSVAFWCNPISGHATLYWYQQILGQGPKLLIQFQNNGVVDDSQLPKDRFSAERLKGVDSTLKIQPAKLEDSAVYLCASRRDRGFLRYGYTFGSGTRLTVV.

This clonotype was counted only a few times. The V and J genes are TRBV20-1 and TRBJ2-5; 9 nucleotides match TRBD1. The end of the DNA is better explained by TRBJ2-7, so the J call may be wrong. Germline V gene sequence: CDR1 DFQATT, CDR2 SNEGSKA (reference sequence). This CDR3 is 14 amino acids long. Written as DNA, the CDR3 is TGCAGTGCCCAACCCCTGGACAGGGGAGACGAGCAGTACTTC. This codes for CSAQPLDRGDEQYF.

The rearrangement links TRBV7-9 to TRBJ2-1; 7 nucleotides align to TRBD2. Germline CDR1 reads SEHNR; CDR2 reads FQNEAQ (reference sequence). Trimming removed 6 bases from V and 6 bases from J; junction bases left unmatched: 14. The CDR3 loop spans 16 amino acids. The CDR3 sequence is CASRDTGGGGRNEQFF. In DNA, the CDR3 is TGTGCCAGCAGGGACACGGGTGGCGGGGGACGCAATGAGCAGTTCTTC.

The sample holds a few counts of this clonotype. The V and J genes are TRBV5-1 and TRBJ1-1, with TRBD1 matching over 8 bases. The CDR3 has 14 residues. The germline CDR1 and CDR2 sequences are SGHRS and YFSETQ. V shed 3 bases and J 5 bases; nucleotides not matched to a gene: 6. The chain's CDR3 is CASSSNRGITEAFF. Here the CDR3 DNA reads TGCGCCAGCAGCTCTAACAGGGGGATTACTGAAGCTTTCTTT.